The 32 T cell receptor beta chains in this list originate from one sample, sequenced in a study of blood T cell repertoires in COVID-19. This table comes from immunoSEQ multiplex PCR, and its TCRdb copy is limited to in-frame clones, with some not included. The table lists approximately 280,000 clones, 90% of them singletons, with approximately 6.8% in the top ten. Sequencing used peripheral blood. Source of these receptors: a woman in her thirties with COVID-19, enrolled during active disease.

This clone has only one observation. The V and J genes are TRBV6-5 and TRBJ2-1; 11 bases align to TRBD2. J gave up 1 base and V 8 bases, and 4 bases lay outside the gene matches. From germline, CDR1 is MNHEY and CDR2 SVGAGI. This CDR3 has 15 residues. CDR3 in amino acids: CASDSGRVSYNEQFF. In DNA form, the CDR3 reads TGTGCCAGCGATAGCGGGAGGGTTTCCTACAATGAGCAGTTCTTC.

CDR3 in amino acids: CASSGSGSAQETQYF. In DNA, the CDR3 is TGTGCCAGTAGTGGTAGCGGGAGCGCCCAAGAGACCCAGTACTTC. The V and J genes are TRBV19 and TRBJ2-5, with 9 nucleotides matching TRBD2. CDR3 size: 15 residues. Trimming removed 5 bases from V and 1 base from J; junction bases left unmatched: 5. Germline loops: CDR1 LNHDA, CDR2 SQIVND (reference sequence).

The gene calls are TRBV27 and TRBJ2-6, with 9 positions matching TRBD1. CDR3 length equals 19 residues. The germline CDR1 and CDR2 sequences are MNHEY and SMNVEV (reference sequence). V was pared by 2 bases and J by 4 bases, with 12 bases of the junction left unmatched. DNA of the CDR3: TGTGCCAGCAGTTTAGGGCCGGGACAGGGTCCACTAGGGGCCAACGTCCTGACTTTC. This gives the protein CASSLGPGQGPLGANVLTF.

The chain carries TRBV7-9 and TRBJ1-5, with D unclear. Germline V gene lookup returns CDR1 SEHNR and CDR2 FQNEAQ (reference sequence). V shed 1 base and J shed 5 bases, with 6 bases lying between them. The CDR3 totals 13 residues. Here the CDR3 DNA reads TGTGCCAGCAGCTTAGGGGAGCATCAGCCCCAGCATTTT. The encoded protein is CASSLGEHQPQHF.

The rearrangement joins TRBV12-1 to TRBJ2-7; the table assigns TRBD1, which was not confirmed against the DNA. TRBV12-1 is flagged as a pseudogene. The length of the CDR3 is 15 residues. The CDR3 is CASSFVPGGSYEQYF. The CDR3 DNA follows: TGTGCCAGCAGCTTTGTTCCAGGGGGCTCCTACGAGCAGTACTTC.

This clone is labeled medium-sized. The J gene is TRBJ1-5, the V gene TRBV27; D may be TRBD1 (5 bases). CDR1 is MNHEY, CDR2 SMNVEV, per germline (reference sequence). Deletions cut 4 bases from V and 1 base from J, with 11 bases between. This CDR3 has 15 amino acids. CDR3 sequence reads: CASSSRVESNQPQHF. The CDR3 DNA sequence: TGTGCCAGCAGTTCCAGGGTGGAAAGCAATCAGCCCCAGCATTTT.

The chain recombines TRBV5-1 with TRBJ2-1; 8 bases line up with TRBD2. From germline, CDR1 is SGHRS and CDR2 YFSETQ. CDR3 length: 16 amino acids. J was trimmed by 4 bases and V by 0 bases; bases with no gene match: 6. CDR3 sequence reads: CASSLAGGAAYNEQFF. The CDR3 nucleotides are TGCGCCAGCAGCTTGGCCGGGGGGGCTGCGTACAATGAGCAGTTCTTC. The full variable domain, its missing parts supplied by reference TRBV5-1 and TRBJ2-1, is KAGVTQTPRYLIKTRGQQVTLSCSPISGHRSVSWYQQTPGQGLQFLFEYFSETQRNKGNFPGRFSGRQFSNSRSEMNVSTLELGDSALYLCASSLAGGAAYNEQFFGPGTRLTVL.

The chain recombines TRBV7-9 with TRBJ2-1; D ambiguous. Trimming took off 5 bases at V and 3 bases at J, with 17 bases between the two ends. Germline V CDR1 and CDR2: SEHNR, FQNEAQ (reference sequence). This CDR3 spans 16 amino acids. In DNA, the CDR3 is TGTGCCAGCAGCAAGACTCAAACCCCCTACTACAATGAGCAGTTCTTC. The encoded protein is CASSKTQTPYYNEQFF.

The gene calls are TRBV28 and TRBJ2-3; D possibly corresponds to TRBD2 (5 bases). Germline V gives CDR1 MDHEN, CDR2 SYDVKM. Trimming removed 3 bases at V and 1 base at J, with 14 bases between. This CDR3 is 16 amino acids long. In nucleotides, the CDR3 is TGTGCCAGCAGTTTCTCCTGGAAGAGGGGCACAGATACGCAGTATTTT. Its protein is CASSFSWKRGTDTQYF.

The chain has TRBV27 and TRBJ2-7; D not certain. V was clipped by 5 bases and J by 2 bases, with 13 bases between them. The germline CDR1 and CDR2 sequences are MNHEY and SMNVEV (reference sequence). CDR3 size: 14 residues. The CDR3 coding sequence is TGTGCCAGCAGTCCGAAAATCCTAGCCTACGAGCAGTACTTC. It encodes CASSPKILAYEQYF.

V gene TRBV6-4 combines with J gene TRBJ2-1, with D possibly matching TRBD1 (6 bases). CDR1 and CDR2 from the germline V gene are MRHNA and SNTAGT. The CDR3 covers 16 residues. The V end lost 4 bases, the J end lost 0 bases, and 13 bases lay between the germline ends. The CDR3 sequence: CASSANRVGSYNEQFF. The CDR3 DNA sequence: TGTGCCAGCAGTGCGAACAGGGTGGGCTCCTACAATGAGCAGTTCTTC.

The CDR3 protein is CASSSWGTTEAFF. As DNA, the CDR3 is TGTGCCAGCAGCTCGTGGGGGACAACTGAAGCTTTCTTT. V is TRBV5-5 and J is TRBJ1-1, with a weak D call TRBD1 (6 bases). The V and J ends lost 3 bases and 5 bases respectively, with 11 bases between them. The CDR3 runs to 13 residues. Germline assignment: CDR1 SGHKS and CDR2 YYEKEE (reference sequence).

V usage is TRBV18 and J usage is TRBJ1-3, with a possible D match to TRBD1 (5 bases). Germline CDR1 reads KGHSH; CDR2 reads LQKENI. Trimming pared 1 base from V and 0 bases from J, leaving 13 bases between. The CDR3 totals 17 residues. CDR3 sequence reads: CASSPQQVLSSGNTIYF. The DNA for the CDR3 is TGTGCCAGCTCACCACAACAGGTCCTTAGCTCTGGAAACACCATATATTTT.

This clone was recorded once. This CDR3 reads CASSSLAGESPSYNEQFF. The CDR3 nucleotides are TGTGCCAGCAGCTCACTAGCGGGAGAAAGTCCCTCCTACAATGAGCAGTTCTTC. This rearrangement joins TRBV7-9 to TRBJ2-1; 11 bases map to TRBD2. CDR1 and CDR2 from the germline V gene are SEHNR and FQNEAQ (reference sequence). Losses at the gene ends were 4 bases for V and 0 bases for J; bases not matched to a gene: 8. The CDR3 is 18 amino acids.

The chain combines TRBV28 with TRBJ2-1, with TRBD1 matching over 7 bases. V shed 4 bases, J shed 8 bases, and the junction held 5 bases outside the gene matches. The CDR3 has 13 residues. CDR1 is MDHEN, CDR2 SYDVKM, per germline. The CDR3 DNA follows: TGTGCCAGCAGTTCCCCAGGGGGTTATGAGCAGTTCTTC. This gives the protein CASSSPGGYEQFF.

The rearrangement joins TRBV28 to TRBJ1-2; 7 bases agree with TRBD1. The V gene end was trimmed by 1 base and the J gene end by 8 bases; junction bases not matched to a gene: 13. The CDR3 extends over 16 amino acids. CDR1 and CDR2 (germline): MDHEN, SYDVKM. CDR3 amino acids: CASSLFSRQGWEGYTF. The CDR3 DNA reads as TGTGCCAGCAGTTTATTCTCCCGACAGGGTTGGGAAGGCTACACCTTC.

The chain combines TRBV2 with TRBJ1-5; D remains ambiguous. V lost 2 bases and J lost 2, with 7 bases in between. The CDR3 has 14 amino acids. The germline V gene encodes CDR1 SNHLY and CDR2 FYNNEI. The CDR3 region is CASSELLGNQPQHF. CDR3 DNA sequence: TGTGCCAGCAGTGAACTTCTCGGCAATCAGCCCCAGCATTTT. Full variable domain (outside the CDR3, taken from reference TRBV2 and TRBJ1-5): EPEVTQTPSHQVTQMGQEVILRCVPISNHLYFYWYRQILGQKVEFLVSFYNNEISEKSEIFDDQFSVERPDGSNFTLKIRSTKLEDSAMYFCASSELLGNQPQHFGDGTRLSIL.

This chain connects TRBV5-1 to TRBJ2-5, with 8 bases identical to TRBD2. The CDR3 length is 15 residues. Trimming took 5 bases from V and 5 from J; bases not matched to a gene: 11. Germline CDR1 and CDR2: SGHRS and YFSETQ. The CDR3 region is CASRVNGRAGETQYF. The CDR3, as DNA: TGCGCCAGCAGGGTAAACGGGAGGGCCGGGGAGACCCAGTACTTC.

This clone was found once. The chain recombines TRBV30 with TRBJ1-6, with D possibly matching TRBD1 (5 bases). The CDR3 is 13 residues long. V lost 3 bases and J 10 bases, leaving 13 bases between the germline ends. From germline, CDR1 is GTSNPN and CDR2 SVGIG (reference sequence). DNA for the CDR3: TGTGCCTGGAGATGGGGCTTTAACTCACCCCTCCACTTT. Translated: CAWRWGFNSPLHF.

The chain employs TRBV27 and TRBJ1-2; D ambiguous. CDR1 is MNHEY and CDR2 is SMNVEV in the germline V gene (reference sequence). The CDR3 is made up of 13 amino acids. Trimming took off 5 bases at V and 8 bases at J, with 15 bases between the two ends. This CDR3 reads CASSDYASEGYTF. The CDR3 nucleotides read TGTGCCAGCAGTGACTACGCCTCCGAGGGCTACACCTTC.

The chain links TRBV9 to TRBJ2-7, with D maybe TRBD2 (5 bases). Germline loops: CDR1 SGDLS, CDR2 YYNGEE. V lost 0 bases to trimming and J lost 4 bases, with 14 bases between them. The CDR3 has 15 amino acids. The CDR3 DNA reads as TGTGCCAGCAGCGTAGGAGGTAGCACGGGATACGAGCAGTACTTC. It translates to CASSVGGSTGYEQYF.

In this sample, this clone turned up a few times. V gene TRBV6-5 combines with J gene TRBJ2-7; D might be TRBD2 (5 bases). The germline V gene has CDR1 MNHEY and CDR2 SVGAGI. The ends were cut back, 8 bases at V and 2 bases at J, with 13 bases in the middle. The CDR3 spans 13 residues. This CDR3 is CASGRSRAYEQYF. The CDR3 DNA reads as TGTGCCAGCGGGAGATCTAGGGCCTACGAGCAGTACTTC.

V and J are TRBV4-1 and TRBJ1-2; D is ambiguous. V lost 0 bases, J lost 4 bases, and 15 bases lay in between. The CDR3 has 16 residues. CDR1 is MGHRA and CDR2 is YSYEKL in the germline V gene. In DNA form, the CDR3 reads TGCGCCAGCAGCCAAGATGAAGAACGGGGATCCTATGGCTACACCTTC. Its translation: CASSQDEERGSYGYTF.

J is TRBJ2-7 and V is TRBV19, with 8 bases matching TRBD1. The germline V gene encodes CDR1 LNHDA and CDR2 SQIVND (reference sequence). The V segment lost 7 bases and the J segment 2 bases; nucleotides outside the gene matches: 7. This CDR3 region has 14 residues. The CDR3 protein is CASKKTGDAYEQYF. The CDR3 DNA follows: TGTGCCAGTAAAAAGACAGGGGACGCCTACGAGCAGTACTTC.

The CDR3 DNA follows: TGTGCCAGCAGGGGGACTGCCTACAATGAGCAGTTCTTC. It translates to CASRGTAYNEQFF. The V call is TRBV2, the J call TRBJ2-1; perhaps TRBD2 as D (6 bases). CDR3 length equals 13 residues. CDR1 and CDR2 (germline): SNHLY, FYNNEI. The V and J ends lost 6 bases and 2 bases respectively, with 8 bases between them.

The J gene is TRBJ2-3, the V gene TRBV1; the table's D call TRBD2 went unverified against the DNA. TRBV1 is noted as a pseudogene. CDR3 length: 15 residues. The CDR3 loop is CTSPGGTTSTDTQYF. The CDR3 nucleotides read TGCACCAGCCCTGGGGGGACCACTAGCACAGATACGCAGTATTTT.

The V gene is TRBV20-1, the J gene TRBJ2-2; D unresolved. Germline CDR1 is DFQATT and CDR2 is SNEGSKA (reference sequence). The CDR3 length is 15 residues. V lost 3 bases, J lost 6 bases, and 17 bases lay in between. The CDR3 loop reads CSASPPPVGSGELFF. The DNA of the CDR3 is TGCAGTGCTAGTCCCCCCCCCGTCGGGTCCGGGGAGCTGTTTTTT.

V gene TRBV24-1 combines with J gene TRBJ2-3, with TRBD1 matching 7 bases. The trim removed 4 bases at V and 2 bases at J, leaving 5 bases unmatched. CDR3 length: 15 residues. Germline CDR1 is KGHDR and CDR2 is SFDVKD. The CDR3 coding sequence is TGTGCCACCAGTGACCCGACAGGGCCCACAGATACGCAGTATTTT. It is translated as CATSDPTGPTDTQYF.

The chain uses TRBV5-8 and TRBJ1-5; maybe TRBD1 (6 bases). Trimming removed 6 bases at V and 7 bases at J, with 17 bases between. The V gene's germline CDR1 is SGHTS and CDR2 YDEGEE. This CDR3 has 14 residues. CDR3 region: CASNLGQPGQPQHF. CDR3 DNA: TGTGCCAGCAACCTCGGACAGCCCGGCCAGCCCCAGCATTTT. Drawing the rest from reference TRBV5-8 and TRBJ1-5, the complete variable domain is EAGVTQSPTHLIKTRGQQATLRCSPISGHTSVYWYQQALGLGLQFLLWYDEGEERNRGNFPPRFSGRQFPNYSSELNVNALELEDSALYLCASNLGQPGQPQHFGDGTRLSIL.

The CDR3 bases are TGCGCCAGCAGTGGGGCCAGTCTAAACACTGAAGCTTTCTTT. Translated: CASSGASLNTEAFF. This chain connects TRBV5-1 to TRBJ1-1; D is possibly TRBD1 (5 bases). The CDR3 loop spans 14 amino acids. Germline values: CDR1 SGHRS, CDR2 YFSETQ. The V end lost 5 bases, the J end lost 2 bases, and 13 bases lay between the germline ends.

The chain combines TRBV5-6 with TRBJ1-2, with a weak D call TRBD1 (6 bases). This CDR3 is built from 13 residues. The germline gives CDR1 SGHDT, CDR2 YYEEEE. Trimming took off 3 bases at V and 2 bases at J, with 8 bases between the two ends. CDR3 region: CASSSQGNYGYTF. The CDR3 DNA follows: TGTGCCAGCAGCTCACAGGGCAACTATGGCTACACCTTC.

This chain links TRBV11-2 with TRBJ1-6; D not certain. Trimming left V 0 bases short and J 13 bases short, with 7 bases between. The CDR3 is 12 residues long. Germline V lookup: CDR1 SGHAT, CDR2 FQNNGV. The CDR3 DNA reads as TGTGCCAGCAGCTTAGAAGTAGTGCCCCTCCACTTT. Amino acids: CASSLEVVPLHF.